Here is one T cell receptor (beta chain) with its context. The record originates from a study of blood T cell repertoires in COVID-19. Study background: COVID-19 samples, acute and convalescent, were from the United States, Italy and Spain. PBMCs, B-cell-depleted T cells, or T cells provided the cDNA or gDNA that made up the material.

V lost 5 bases to trimming and J lost 0 bases; unmatched junction nucleotides: 9. The germline V gene encodes CDR1 MNHEY and CDR2 SMNVEV (reference sequence). This CDR3 has 18 amino acids. Only in-frame clones appear in the TCRdb table, and some are missing; sequencing was by immunoSEQ multiplex PCR. The repertoire consists of roughly 670,000 clones, with just under 90% occurring once and the leading ten covering 0.2% to 0.3%. The V and J genes are TRBV27 and TRBJ2-1; 11 nucleotides align to TRBD2. Material: peripheral blood. The source is a woman younger than 30 with acute or convalescent COVID-19. CDR3 coding DNA: TGTGCCAGCAGTCTACTAGCGGGGGCCCGTCCCTCCTACAATGAGCAGTTCTTC. It yields the protein CASSLLAGARPSYNEQFF.